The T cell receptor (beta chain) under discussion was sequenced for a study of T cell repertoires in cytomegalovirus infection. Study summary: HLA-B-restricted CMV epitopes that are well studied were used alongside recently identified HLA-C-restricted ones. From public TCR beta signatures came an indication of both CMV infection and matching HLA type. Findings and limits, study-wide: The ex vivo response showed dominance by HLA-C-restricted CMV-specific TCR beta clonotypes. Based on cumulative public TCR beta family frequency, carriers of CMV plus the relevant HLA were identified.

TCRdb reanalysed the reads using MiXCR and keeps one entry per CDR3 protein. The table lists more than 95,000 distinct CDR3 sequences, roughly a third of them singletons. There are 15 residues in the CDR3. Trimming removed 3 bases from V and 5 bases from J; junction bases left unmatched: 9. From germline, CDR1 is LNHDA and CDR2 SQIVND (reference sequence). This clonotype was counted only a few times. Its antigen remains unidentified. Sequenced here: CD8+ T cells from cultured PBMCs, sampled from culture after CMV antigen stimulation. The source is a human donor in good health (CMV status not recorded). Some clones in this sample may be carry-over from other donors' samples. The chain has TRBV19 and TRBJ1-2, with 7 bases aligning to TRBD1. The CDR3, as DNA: TGTGCCAGTAGTATCCCGGCAGGGGGAGGGTATGGCTACACCTTC. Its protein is CASSIPAGGGYGYTF.